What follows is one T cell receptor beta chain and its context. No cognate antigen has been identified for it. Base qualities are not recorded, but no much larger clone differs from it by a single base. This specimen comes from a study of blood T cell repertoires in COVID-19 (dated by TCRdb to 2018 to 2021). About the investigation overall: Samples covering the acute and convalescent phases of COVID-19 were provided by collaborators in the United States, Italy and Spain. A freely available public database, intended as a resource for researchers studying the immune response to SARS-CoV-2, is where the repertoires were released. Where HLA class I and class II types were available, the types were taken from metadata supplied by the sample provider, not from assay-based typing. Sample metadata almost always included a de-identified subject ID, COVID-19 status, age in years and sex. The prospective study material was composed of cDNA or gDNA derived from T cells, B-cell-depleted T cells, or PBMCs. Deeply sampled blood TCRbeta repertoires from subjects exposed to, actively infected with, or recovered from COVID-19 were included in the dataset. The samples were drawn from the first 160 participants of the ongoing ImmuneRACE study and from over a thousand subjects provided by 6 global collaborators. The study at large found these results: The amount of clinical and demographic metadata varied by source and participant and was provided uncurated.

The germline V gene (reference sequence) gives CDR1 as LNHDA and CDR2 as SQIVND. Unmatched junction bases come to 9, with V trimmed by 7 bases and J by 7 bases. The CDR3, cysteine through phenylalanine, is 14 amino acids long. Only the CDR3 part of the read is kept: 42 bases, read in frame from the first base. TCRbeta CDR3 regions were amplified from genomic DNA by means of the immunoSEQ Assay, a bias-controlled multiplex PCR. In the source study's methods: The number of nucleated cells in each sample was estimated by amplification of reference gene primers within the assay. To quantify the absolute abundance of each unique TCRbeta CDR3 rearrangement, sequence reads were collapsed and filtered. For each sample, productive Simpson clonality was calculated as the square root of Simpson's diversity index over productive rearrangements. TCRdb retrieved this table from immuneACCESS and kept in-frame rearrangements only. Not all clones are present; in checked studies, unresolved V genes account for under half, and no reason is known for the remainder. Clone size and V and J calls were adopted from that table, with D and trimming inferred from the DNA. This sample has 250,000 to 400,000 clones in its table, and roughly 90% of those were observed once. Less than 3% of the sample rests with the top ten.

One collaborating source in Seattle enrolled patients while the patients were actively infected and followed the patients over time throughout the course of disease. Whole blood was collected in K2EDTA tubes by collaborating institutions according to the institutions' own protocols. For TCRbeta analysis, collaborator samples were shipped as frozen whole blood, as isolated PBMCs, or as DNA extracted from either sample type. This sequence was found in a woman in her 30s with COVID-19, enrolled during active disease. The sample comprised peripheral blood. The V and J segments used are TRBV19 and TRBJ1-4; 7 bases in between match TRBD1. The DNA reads TGTGCCAGTACCCAGGGGACAGCGGGTGAAAAACTGTTTTTT. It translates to CASTQGTAGEKLFF.